What follows are 20 T cell receptor beta chains derived from one specimen sequenced in a study of shared clonotypes between healthy human individuals. Here immunoSEQ multiplex PCR was the method, and the copy in TCRdb shows in-frame clones only, minus some. The top ten hold about 1% of the sample, which has over a million clones, around 97% seen once. Input material: naive CD4+ T cells sorted from blood. Stated subset: CD45RA+ positively selected. The receptors originated from a man aged 25 to 40 in good health.

The chain uses TRBV6-4 and TRBJ1-5, with 9 bases that match TRBD1. V was pared by 4 bases and J by 0 bases, with 4 bases of the junction left unmatched. This CDR3 is 16 amino acids long. Germline CDR1 MRHNA, CDR2 SNTAGT. CDR3 in amino acids: CASSATGGRSNQPQHF. For the CDR3, the DNA is TGTGCCAGCAGTGCCACAGGGGGCCGTAGCAATCAGCCCCAGCATTTT.

This chain joins TRBV2 and TRBJ2-3; no clear D gene. Germline CDR1 reads SNHLY; CDR2 reads FYNNEI. Between the trimmed V and J ends, which lost 4 bases and 2 bases, there was a span of 16 bases. The CDR3 is 16 amino acids. The CDR3 DNA reads TGTGCCAGCAGTGTCTTGCTATCGGCCGCCACAGATACGCAGTATTTT. It encodes CASSVLLSAATDTQYF.

To note about this clone: This sample includes further DNA sequences coding for the same CDR3. The V gene is TRBV7-2, the J gene TRBJ1-2; D gene unclear. The germline CDR1 and CDR2 sequences are SGHTA and FQGNSA. Trimming left V 1 base short and J 7 bases short, with 7 bases between. There are 12 residues in the CDR3. The CDR3 region is CASSLEGFGYTF. As DNA, the CDR3 is TGTGCCAGCAGCTTAGAAGGGTTTGGCTACACCTTC.

The chain combines TRBV11-3 with TRBJ2-7; D not certain. Trimming cost V 3 bases and J 6 bases, with 9 bases left between them. The CDR3 loop spans 12 amino acids. CDR1 is SGHNT, CDR2 YENEEA, per germline. The chain's CDR3 is CASSLGKGEQYF. The CDR3 DNA follows: TGTGCCAGCAGCTTGGGAAAAGGCGAGCAGTACTTC.

This clone appeared once. The chain uses TRBV6-5 and TRBJ1-5; the D is unclear. CDR3 length: 15 residues. Germline CDR1 MNHEY, CDR2 SVGAGI. V was shortened by 6 bases and J by 0 bases, with 12 bases between the two germline ends. The CDR3 is CASRPDGDSNQPQHF. In DNA, the CDR3 is TGTGCCAGCAGACCAGACGGAGATAGCAATCAGCCCCAGCATTTT.

This rearrangement joins TRBV5-6 to TRBJ2-5; 11 bases map to TRBD2. After removal of 5 bases from V and 3 bases from J, the junction contained 6 bases not matched to a gene. CDR3 length: 15 amino acids. Germline lookup yields CDR1 SGHDT and CDR2 YYEEEE. The CDR3 reads CASSSTSGNEETQYF. The CDR3 DNA sequence: TGTGCCAGCAGTTCGACTAGCGGGAACGAAGAGACCCAGTACTTC.

The V and J genes are TRBV15 and TRBJ2-7; 11 nucleotides match TRBD2. Trimming at V came to 4 bases and at J to 1 base, leaving 6 bases not matched to a gene. The CDR3 sequence is 16 residues long. Germline CDR1 reads LNHNV; CDR2 reads YYDKDF (reference sequence). The CDR3 region has the DNA TGTGCCACCAGCAAGGTTAGCGGGAGGGGGTCCTACGAGCAGTACTTC. Protein sequence: CATSKVSGRGSYEQYF.

This clone occurred once. The rearrangement uses TRBV28 and TRBJ2-5; unclear D gene. The CDR3 sequence is 14 residues long. The V and J ends lost 5 bases and 5 bases respectively, with 15 bases between them. Per the germline V gene, CDR1 is MDHEN and CDR2 is SYDVKM. CDR3 amino acids: CASSLDPLRETQYF. The CDR3 coding sequence is TGTGCCAGCAGTCTGGATCCCCTTCGGGAGACCCAGTACTTC.

The chain combines TRBV19 with TRBJ2-7, with 7 bases aligning to TRBD1. CDR3 length equals 14 residues. V dropped 5 bases and J dropped 3; count of bases not matched to a gene: 7. Germline V gene lookup returns CDR1 LNHDA and CDR2 SQIVND (reference sequence). Here the CDR3 reads CASSATGIFYEQYF. Written as DNA, the CDR3 is TGTGCCAGTAGTGCGACAGGGATATTCTACGAGCAGTACTTC.

This chain uses TRBV30 with TRBJ2-7; 9 nucleotides agree with TRBD1. Germline V gene data show CDR1 as GTSNPN and CDR2 as SVGIG (reference sequence). The CDR3 runs 13 residues. Trimming removed 2 bases from V and 4 bases from J; junction bases left unmatched: 3. CDR3 in DNA: TGTGCCTGGAGTCGACAGGGGGGTTACGAGCAGTACTTC. Protein: CAWSRQGGYEQYF.

This clone was seen once. The chain uses TRBV18 and TRBJ1-1, with D hard to call. The germline gives CDR1 KGHSH, CDR2 LQKENI. Deletions cut 1 base from V and 5 bases from J, with 17 bases between. This CDR3 contains 16 residues. The CDR3 DNA is TGTGCCAGCTCACCACTTGAAACCTCGATCGGGACTGAAGCTTTCTTT. This encodes CASSPLETSIGTEAFF. Together with reference TRBV18 and TRBJ1-1, the CDR3 gives the full variable domain: NAGVMQNPRHLVRRRGQEARLRCSPMKGHSHVYWYRQLPEEGLKFMVYLQKENIIDESGMPKERFSAEFPKEGPSILRIQQVVRGDSAAYFCASSPLETSIGTEAFFGQGTRLTVV.

The CDR3 DNA reads TGCGCCAGCAGCTCTCTTAGCGGGGGGACAGATACGCAGTATTTT. Its translation: CASSSLSGGTDTQYF. The chain links TRBV10-2 to TRBJ2-3; 10 nucleotides line up with TRBD2. The V segment lost 6 bases and the J segment 3 bases; nucleotides outside the gene matches: 6. From germline, CDR1 is WSHSY and CDR2 SAAADI. CDR3 size: 15 residues.

On this clone itself: The same CDR3 also results from other DNA sequences found in this sample. The genes are TRBV28 and TRBJ2-7, with a possible D match to TRBD2 (5 bases). V dropped 2 bases and J dropped 4 bases, with 6 bases sitting between them. CDR1 and CDR2 (germline): MDHEN, SYDVKM. The CDR3 loop spans 12 amino acids. This chain's CDR3 is CASSLAGYEQYF. DNA for the CDR3: TGTGCCAGCAGTTTAGCGGGTTACGAGCAGTACTTC.

V gene TRBV11-3 combines with J gene TRBJ1-1, with 7 positions matching TRBD1. The length of the CDR3 is 19 residues. The J segment lost 0 bases and the V segment lost 2 bases, leaving 15 bases of the junction unmatched. Germline CDR1 reads SGHNT; CDR2 reads YENEEA. CDR3 coding DNA: TGTGCCAGCAGCTTAATAGGAGCTGGACAGGATTTCATGAACACTGAAGCTTTCTTT. Translating it yields CASSLIGAGQDFMNTEAFF.

The CDR3 is CASSAGTGFTDTQYF. In DNA, the CDR3 is TGTGCCAGCAGCGCCGGGACAGGGTTCACAGATACGCAGTATTTT. V gene TRBV9 combines with J gene TRBJ2-3, with 9 bases matching TRBD1. Germline assignment: CDR1 SGDLS and CDR2 YYNGEE. The V segment lost 3 bases and the J segment 2 bases; nucleotides outside the gene matches: 4. The CDR3 is made up of 15 amino acids.

The chain is built from TRBV5-6 and TRBJ1-3; D possibly corresponds to TRBD1 (5 bases). This CDR3 has 16 amino acids. The germline V gene has CDR1 SGHDT and CDR2 YYEEEE. Trimming left V 4 bases short and J 0 bases short, with 14 bases between. The CDR3 coding sequence is TGTGCCAGCAGCAGAACAGGTAGCACCTCTGGAAACACCATATATTTT. Translating it yields CASSRTGSTSGNTIYF.

The CDR3 coding sequence is TGTGCCAGCAGTTTTCGGGGTTATAGCAATCAGCCCCAGCATTTT. Amino acids: CASSFRGYSNQPQHF. The chain employs TRBV27 and TRBJ1-5, with no clear D. Per the germline V gene, CDR1 is MNHEY and CDR2 is SMNVEV (reference sequence). V lost 3 bases and J 0 bases, leaving 9 bases between the germline ends. CDR3 length: 15 amino acids.

The V and J genes are TRBV28 and TRBJ2-7; 10 positions agree with TRBD1. The junction had 7 bases not matched to a gene; V was cut back by 6 bases and J by 2 bases. Germline CDR1 is MDHEN and CDR2 is SYDVKM. CDR3 size: 15 residues. The CDR3 bases are TGTGCCAGCAGCCGAAGGGGGACAGGGGCCTACGAGCAGTACTTC. Protein sequence: CASSRRGTGAYEQYF.

Regarding this clone: One end of the junction fails to match germline, which may point to a read error. The gene calls are TRBV7-7 and TRBJ2-7; 10 bases line up with TRBD2. The CDR3 has 13 residues. Germline CDR1 SSHAT, CDR2 FNYEAQ (reference sequence). The CDR3 spells CASSRGLAYEQYF. The CDR3 nucleotides are TGTGCTAGCAGCCGGGGACTAGCGTACGAGCAGTACTTC.

The chain couples TRBV7-9 to TRBJ1-5, with no clear D. This CDR3 has 13 residues. The V end lost 5 bases, the J end lost 0 bases, and 5 bases lay between the germline ends. Germline V gene sequence: CDR1 SEHNR, CDR2 FQNEAQ (reference sequence). The CDR3 spells CASSQSSNQPQHF. DNA for the CDR3: TGTGCCAGCAGCCAATCTAGCAATCAGCCCCAGCATTTT.